This T cell receptor (beta chain) was obtained from a study of molecular identifiers for immune sequencing clone quantification. Study-wide findings and caveats: Identical barcode-sharing TCR molecules could lead to underestimated sizes for highly expanded clones.

As CD8+CD4-CCR7+CD45RA+ cells, naive CD8 T cells were sorted. V lost 1 base, J lost 5 bases, and 12 bases lay in between. The CDR3 consists of 15 residues. About this clonotype itself: Antigen unknown.

Listed TCR primers, together with previously described methods, were used for the bulk TCR libraries. TCRdb re-called the PCR reads through MiXCR, storing one row per CDR3 protein. The sample yields approximately 590,000 distinct CDR3 sequences, over 25% seen once. The sequence was collected from a human donor in good health. Some libraries in this study had Jurkat cell RNA spiked in. This sequence joins TRBV12-3 or TRBV12-4 and TRBJ1-5; no clear D gene. The sequencing input was naive CD8+ T cells from blood, with Jurkat cell RNA spiked in. Subset here: FACS-sorted CD8+CD4-CCR7+CD45RA+ naive T cells. The CDR3 DNA is TGTGCCAGCAGTTTAGTATCAGGCAGAGATCAGCCCCAGCATTTT. Translating it yields CASSLVSGRDQPQHF.